This T cell receptor (beta chain) was captured by sequencing in a study of regulatory T cells in long-lasting Graves disease. This clonotype was counted ten times or more. Time point defined: newly diagnosed GD, antithyroid drugs for less than 3 months. RNA isolated from PBMCs was used to make the TCR library. Patients came through an endocrinology department, and that department was in Xi'an, China. The EDTA tubes were filled with around 9 milliliters of drawn peripheral blood. Investigators prepared the TCR beta libraries by applying iRepertoire HTBI primers and Arm-PCR of CDR3 regions. TCRdb re-derived calls from the multiplex PCR reads in MiXCR, one entry per CDR3 protein. Here the sample spans 500,000 to 700,000 distinct CDR3 sequences, approximately 15% being singletons. Trimming cost V 5 bases and J 0 bases, with 14 bases left between them. This CDR3 is built from 15 residues. The germline CDR1 and CDR2 sequences are SEHNR and FQNEAQ (reference sequence).

These data are also associated with another study on T cells in Graves' hyperthyroidism and ophthalmopathy. That work adds: Through a model of 13 V-J features, ophthalmopathy was separated from stable hyperthyroidism.

This TCR was sampled from a woman aged 25 to 39 with Graves disease. This rearrangement joins TRBV7-9 to TRBJ2-7; the D call may be TRBD1 or TRBD2 (5 bases each). Sequencing was performed on peripheral blood mononuclear cells (PBMCs), taken at new diagnosis, from a patient treated with antithyroid drugs. CDR3 sequence (DNA): TGTGCCAGCAGCCTCGAGTGGGGGAACTCCTACGAGCAGTACTTC. Translated, it gives CASSLEWGNSYEQYF.